The 20 T cell receptor beta chains below all came from one sample that was sequenced in a study of cytomegalovirus exposure and HLA in healthy donors. PCR used 60 Vbeta primers and 13 Jbeta primers. The table came from immunoSEQ multiplex PCR; TCRdb's copy has only in-frame clones and leaves some out. The table shows about 140,000 clones, with about three quarters occurring only once. Sequences were obtained from PBMCs. The source is a woman younger than 45 in good health and CMV-seronegative.

This clone was seen a handful of times. V is TRBV9 and J is TRBJ2-1; a possible D gene is TRBD2 (6 bases). The CDR3 runs 14 residues. The V end lost 0 bases, the J end lost 7 bases, and 11 bases lay between the germline ends. Germline loops: CDR1 SGDLS, CDR2 YYNGEE. DNA of the CDR3: TGTGCCAGCAGCGTAGCGGGAGTCCAGAATGAGCAGTTCTTC. This translates into CASSVAGVQNEQFF.

V gene TRBV11-3 combines with J gene TRBJ2-2, with D perhaps matching TRBD1 (5 bases). The germline CDR1 and CDR2 sequences are SGHNT and YENEEA. V was trimmed by 0 bases and J by 1 base, leaving 6 bases between them. The CDR3 runs to 15 residues. The CDR3 sequence is CASSLDGQNTGELFF. The CDR3 bases are TGTGCCAGCAGCTTAGACGGACAGAACACCGGGGAGCTGTTTTTT.

This clone has a handful of counts. The same CDR3 also results from other DNA sequences found in this sample. The V gene is TRBV23-1, the J gene TRBJ1-5; tentatively, D is TRBD1 (5 bases). TRBV23-1 is reported as an ORF; its role is uncertain. V dropped 8 bases and J dropped 0 bases, with 20 bases sitting between them. CDR3 length equals 17 residues. CDR3 DNA: TGCGCCAGCGACCTGGGGCGGGGGGGATATAGCAATCAGCCCCAGCATTTT. Its protein is CASDLGRGGYSNQPQHF.

The V and J genes are TRBV5-5 and TRBJ2-1; tentative D call: TRBD2 (5 bases). With 6 bases removed from V and 1 base from J, the gap between germline ends came to 14 bases. The CDR3 sequence is 15 residues long. The germline V gene encodes CDR1 SGHKS and CDR2 YYEKEE (reference sequence). The CDR3 DNA is TGTGCCAGCACACTTTGGACTGCTTCCTACAATGAGCAGTTCTTC. Encoded protein: CASTLWTASYNEQFF. The variable domain in full, with the rest retrieved from reference TRBV5-5 and TRBJ2-1, is DAGVTQSPTHLIKTRGQQVTLRCSPISGHKSVSWYQQVLGQGPQFIFQYYEKEERGRGNFPDRFSARQFPNYSSELNVNALLLGDSALYLCASTLWTASYNEQFFGPGTRLTVL.

This clone was seen only once. The DNA of the CDR3 is TGTGCCAGCAGTGACCCCTCTCTGAACACCGGGGAGCTGTTTTTT. Its protein is CASSDPSLNTGELFF. The rearrangement uses TRBV6-1 and TRBJ2-2; no clear D. Trimming pared 3 bases from V and 1 base from J, leaving 9 bases between. The CDR3 loop spans 15 amino acids. Germline V gene sequence: CDR1 MNHNS, CDR2 SASEGT.

The chain is built from TRBV7-8 and TRBJ1-5; no definite D call. Germline CDR1 is SGHVS and CDR2 is FQNEAQ. Trimming cost V 1 base and J 0 bases, with 13 bases left between them. The CDR3 is 17 residues long. CDR3 nucleotide sequence: TGTGCCAGCAGCTTAGTACGGGGAGGGTTTAGCAATCAGCCCCAGCATTTT. This translates into CASSLVRGGFSNQPQHF.

The V and J genes are TRBV6-7 and TRBJ2-3, with 10 nucleotides matching TRBD2. TRBV6-7 carries the ORF label, with uncertain function. The CDR3 has 17 amino acids. The junction had 5 bases not matched to a gene; V was cut back by 2 bases and J by 0 bases. CDR3 nucleotides: TGTGCCAGCAGTTACCCGGGACTAGCGACTAGCACAGATACGCAGTATTTT. It specifies CASSYPGLATSTDTQYF.

The V gene is TRBV28, the J gene TRBJ1-5; D might be TRBD1 (6 bases). The germline V and J ends were trimmed by 5 bases and 5 bases, with 19 bases remaining between them. The CDR3 length is 16 residues. Germline V gives CDR1 MDHEN, CDR2 SYDVKM. CDR3 nucleotides: TGTGCCAGCAGTCCCTCGACAGGCGCGAGTTATCAGCCCCAGCATTTT. Its translation is CASSPSTGASYQPQHF. The complete variable domain, with remaining parts taken from reference TRBV28 and TRBJ1-5, reads DVKVTQSSRYLVKRTGEKVFLECVQDMDHENMFWYRQDPGLGLRLIYFSYDVKMKEKGDIPEGYSVSREKKERFSLILESASTNQTSMYLCASSPSTGASYQPQHFGDGTRLSIL.

The chain carries TRBV6-5 and TRBJ1-5; 9 nucleotides match TRBD1. There are 15 residues in the CDR3. CDR1 and CDR2 (germline): MNHEY, SVGAGI. V shed 5 bases, J shed 4 bases, and the junction held 6 bases outside the gene matches. The DNA for the CDR3 is TGTGCCAGCAGTCGGACAGGGGTTAGTAATCAGCCCCAGCATTTT. Translation gives CASSRTGVSNQPQHF.

V gene TRBV7-9 combines with J gene TRBJ2-5, with 9 bases aligning to TRBD2. Germline V gene sequence: CDR1 SEHNR, CDR2 FQNEAQ (reference sequence). V lost 1 base, J lost 1 base, and 4 bases stayed unmatched. The CDR3 loop spans 16 amino acids. For the CDR3, the DNA is TGTGCCAGCAGCTTAGGTGCGGGGGGGATCCAAGAGACCCAGTACTTC. Translated, it gives CASSLGAGGIQETQYF.

This chain links TRBV18 with TRBJ1-4, with unresolved D. Germline CDR1 KGHSH, CDR2 LQKENI. This CDR3 has 16 amino acids. V shed 3 bases and J shed 4 bases, with 15 bases lying between them. The CDR3 here is CASSPQRGFNNEKLFF. CDR3 coding DNA: TGTGCCAGCTCACCGCAACGGGGTTTTAATAATGAAAAACTGTTTTTT.

The chain uses TRBV6-1 and TRBJ1-2; a weak D match, TRBD1 (5 bases). CDR1 MNHNS and CDR2 SASEGT come from the germline V gene. V was pared by 5 bases and J by 8 bases, with 21 bases between. The CDR3 contains 15 residues. As DNA, the CDR3 is TGTGCCAGCAGTTCCATCCCCGGGGGGACCCGAGGCTACACCTTC. Translation: CASSSIPGGTRGYTF.

V and J are TRBV2 and TRBJ2-3; TRBD2 matches at 10 bases. With V trimmed by 8 bases and J by 4 bases, 3 bases remained unmatched. Germline V gives CDR1 SNHLY, CDR2 FYNNEI. This CDR3 comprises 13 residues. The CDR3 bases are TGTGCCAGCGCTAGCGGGAGTGCAGATACGCAGTATTTT. It translates to CASASGSADTQYF.

The CDR3: CASSGGQPQPQHF. For the CDR3, the DNA is TGTGCCAGTAGTGGGGGACAGCCCCAGCCCCAGCATTTT. The chain has TRBV19 and TRBJ1-5; TRBD1 aligns across 7 bases. Germline CDR1 reads LNHDA; CDR2 reads SQIVND (reference sequence). CDR3 length equals 13 residues. J was trimmed by 7 bases and V by 5 bases; bases with no gene match: 5.

The chain uses TRBV5-1 and TRBJ2-7, with D perhaps matching TRBD2 (6 bases). CDR1 and CDR2 (germline): SGHRS, YFSETQ. CDR3 length: 15 amino acids. V was pared by 0 bases and J by 6 bases, with 16 bases between. The CDR3 loop reads CASSLGLGDSGEQYV. CDR3 nucleotide sequence: TGCGCCAGCAGCTTGGGGCTCGGGGACTCCGGCGAGCAGTACGTC.

This chain links TRBV27 with TRBJ1-2; tentative D call: TRBD1 (6 bases). Trimming shortened V by 5 bases and J by 3 bases, and 19 bases separated the two germline ends. Germline V gene sequence: CDR1 MNHEY, CDR2 SMNVEV (reference sequence). The CDR3 extends over 16 amino acids. CDR3 DNA: TGTGCCAGCAGTCCAACCTACAGGGCCCCATACTATGGCTACACCTTC. As protein: CASSPTYRAPYYGYTF.

V gene TRBV9 combines with J gene TRBJ1-2; 9 nucleotides match TRBD1. This CDR3 is built from 17 residues. Trimming removed 0 bases from V and 1 base from J; junction bases left unmatched: 7. The germline gives CDR1 SGDLS, CDR2 YYNGEE. The CDR3 is CASSVGTGAINNYGYTF. CDR3 nucleotide sequence: TGTGCCAGCAGCGTAGGGACAGGGGCGATTAATAACTATGGCTACACCTTC.

This clone was detected only once. This chain links TRBV5-6 with TRBJ2-5; weak D call: TRBD1 (5 bases). Germline CDR1 reads SGHDT; CDR2 reads YYEEEE. V lost 0 bases, J lost 0 bases, and 12 bases lay in between. CDR3 length: 16 residues. The CDR3 protein is CASSLVAGPHQETQYF. DNA of the CDR3: TGTGCCAGCAGCTTGGTGGCAGGGCCCCACCAAGAGACCCAGTACTTC.

This CDR3 reads CAISEGQKYNEQFF. CDR3 nucleotide sequence: TGTGCCATCAGTGAGGGACAGAAATACAATGAGCAGTTCTTC. The genes are TRBV10-3 and TRBJ2-1; D possibly corresponds to TRBD1 (6 bases). Germline values: CDR1 ENHRY, CDR2 SYGVKD. The V end was cut by 2 bases, the J end by 4 bases, with 9 bases between. The CDR3 consists of 14 residues.

This sequence joins TRBV30 and TRBJ1-2, with D possibly matching TRBD1 (5 bases). Germline values: CDR1 GTSNPN, CDR2 SVGIG (reference sequence). Trimming removed 4 bases from V and 4 bases from J, with 13 bases in between. The CDR3 consists of 13 residues. DNA for the CDR3: TGTGCCTGGATGCACAGGAATTCCTATGGCTACACCTTC. Amino acids: CAWMHRNSYGYTF.